A selection of T cell receptor beta chains follows, all from one sample in a study of monozygotic twins with inflammatory bowel disease. TCRdb reprocessed the 5' RACE reads and stores each CDR3 protein as one record, lacking DNA. The sample holds some 160,000 distinct CDR3 sequences. The source material was blood. These receptors were obtained from a human donor with ulcerative colitis or Crohn's disease, or a healthy co-twin of an affected twin (not recorded which). Both conserved end residues are part of each CDR3.

>TRBV2|TRBJ2-3
CASSFQRGAGDTQYF
>TRBV11-3|TRBJ2-3
CASSLAGDTQYF
>TRBV5-1|TRBJ2-2
CASSLGLFGGANTGELFF
>TRBV7-2|TRBJ2-1
CASSLGLASYNEQFF
>TRBV6-5|TRBJ2-5
CASSYSGDETQYF
>TRBV6-2/TRBV6-3|TRBJ2-7
CASSYPGDEQYF
>TRBV7-9|TRBJ1-1
CASRPWVADRNTEAFF
>TRBV5-5|TRBJ1-1
CASSLLQSNTEAFF
>TRBV9|TRBJ2-5
CASSGLAGGGTQYF
>TRBV5-4|TRBJ1-4
CASSFGHGAGNNEKLFF
>TRBV19|TRBJ2-7
CASSIAGAYEQYF
>TRBV5-1|TRBJ1-5
CASSLDSNQPQHF
>TRBV6-1|TRBJ1-5
CASITSTGGNNQPQHF
>TRBV4-2|TRBJ1-6
CASSAPGQAAPGSYNSPLHF
>TRBV7-2|TRBJ2-3
CASSLRTRGDTQYF
>TRBV5-1|TRBJ1-3
CASSLQGTLSLSGNTIYF
>TRBV5-1|TRBJ2-5
CASSPLIAGGPPTETQYF
>TRBV6-1|TRBJ2-7
CASRDSLYEQYF
>TRBV5-1|TRBJ2-1
CASSLGDLAAYSYNEQFF
>TRBV5-1|TRBJ1-5
CASSLDTAPNQPQHF
>TRBV4-2|TRBJ1-6
CASRGGPPGQNSYNSPLHF
>TRBV5-4|TRBJ2-3
CASSLRSGAQGTDTQYF
>TRBV6-5|TRBJ1-4
CASSYIGFREKLFF
>TRBV20-1|TRBJ2-5
CSARDTRARVQETQYF
>TRBV5-4|TRBJ2-5
CASSLPAGRTETQYF
>TRBV18|TRBJ2-5
CASSSLERQETQYF
>TRBV5-5|TRBJ1-4
CASSSTAENLFF
>TRBV7-2|TRBJ2-7
CASSLAEAATYEQYF
>TRBV4-3|TRBJ1-3
CASSQLQGPSGNTIYF
>TRBV27|TRBJ2-5
CASRRAGRETQYF
>TRBV30|TRBJ1-5
CAWSPTGRWNQPQHF
>TRBV7-2|TRBJ1-4
CASSLSTGRNEKLFF
>TRBV6-1|TRBJ2-7
CASTMTGYGPYEQYF
>TRBV20-1|TRBJ1-2
CSAWDMGDYGYTF
>TRBV20-1|TRBJ2-3
CRVSGGTDTQYF
>TRBV20-1|TRBJ1-4
CSARAPSSGEKLFF
>TRBV4-1|TRBJ2-7
CASSPREGSYEQYF
>TRBV4-2|TRBJ1-2
CASTRDRAYGYTF
>TRBV5-4|TRBJ2-1
CASSWGGGTRLYNEQFF
>TRBV5-6|TRBJ1-6
CASSRRTGRNSPLHF
>TRBV20-1|TRBJ1-6
CSARVVWSGENSPLHF
>TRBV20-1|TRBJ1-3
CSAREGTAGNTIYF
>TRBV5-4|TRBJ2-3
CASSEKSGTDTQYF
>TRBV19|TRBJ2-2
CASSIAGELFF
>TRBV7-2|TRBJ1-2
CASETTGYGYTF